This passage covers 2 T cell receptor beta chains from one sample sequenced in a study. TCRdb re-analysed the 5' RACE reads in MiXCR, keeping a single row per CDR3 protein. This sample has approximately 10,000 distinct CDR3 sequences, with approximately 25% found just once. Tregs were sorted as CD4+CD25+CD127-/low cells. Sequencing used Tregs sorted from blood. These receptors all stem from a female donor with breast cancer.

At least ten counts were recorded for this clonotype. The chain is built from TRBV4-1 and TRBJ2-6; 7 bases line up with TRBD2. CDR3 length: 15 amino acids. The junction had 3 bases not matched to a gene; V was cut back by 3 bases and J by 4 bases. Germline loops: CDR1 MGHRA, CDR2 YSYEKL. DNA for the CDR3: TGCGCCAGCAGCCAGGGAGGGACCGGGGCCAACGTCCTGACTTTC. It encodes CASSQGGTGANVLTF.

J is TRBJ1-1 and V is TRBV6-2 or TRBV6-3; D remains ambiguous. The V and J ends lost 11 bases and 8 bases respectively, with 15 bases between them. In germline, CDR1 is MNHEY, CDR2 SVGEGT. The CDR3 sequence is 11 residues long. The CDR3 bases are TGTGCCTCCTCCCGGGGTTCGGAAGCTTTCTTT. Protein product: CASSRGSEAFF.